This T cell receptor (beta chain) was observed in a study of blood T cell repertoires in COVID-19. About the study: COVID-19 samples collected from the United States, Italy and Spain covered acute and convalescent phases.

In the original processing: Reference gene primer amplification in the assay estimated nucleated cell counts. TCRdb's copy holds only in-frame clones and misses some; the assay was immunoSEQ multiplex PCR. D and trimming come from the DNA, and the V and J calls and clone size come from that table. The sample carries some 320,000 clones, about nine tenths recorded once. Symptom resolution, clearance, or two negative PCRs marked the recovered donors of Cohort 3. The CDR3 is made up of 16 amino acids. The V end was cut by 3 bases, the J end by 3 bases, with 17 bases between. Germline V CDR1 and CDR2: MDHEN, SYDVKM. This clone came up once.

This rearrangement joins TRBV28 to TRBJ1-1; TRBD1 is a possible D gene (6 bases). Source material: PBMCs or T cells enriched from blood (not recorded which). This clonotype originated in a man in his fifties or sixties who had recovered from COVID-19. In nucleotides, the CDR3 is TGTGCCAGCAGTTTGGGGGCTCCCGTGGGGGACACTGAAGCTTTCTTT. Protein: CASSLGAPVGDTEAFF.